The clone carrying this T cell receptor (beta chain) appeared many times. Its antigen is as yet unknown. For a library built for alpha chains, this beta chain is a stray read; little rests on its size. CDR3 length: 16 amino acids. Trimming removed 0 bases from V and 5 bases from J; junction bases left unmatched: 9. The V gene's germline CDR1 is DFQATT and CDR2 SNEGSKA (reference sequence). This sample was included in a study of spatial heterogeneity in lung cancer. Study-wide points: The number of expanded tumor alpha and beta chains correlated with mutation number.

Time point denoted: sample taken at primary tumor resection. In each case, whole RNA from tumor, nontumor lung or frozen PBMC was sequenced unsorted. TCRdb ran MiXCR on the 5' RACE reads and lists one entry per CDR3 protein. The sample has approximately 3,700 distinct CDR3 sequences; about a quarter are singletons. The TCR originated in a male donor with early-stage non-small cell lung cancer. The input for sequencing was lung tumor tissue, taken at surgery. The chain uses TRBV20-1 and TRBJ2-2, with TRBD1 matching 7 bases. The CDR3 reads CSARDHSRGLTGELFF. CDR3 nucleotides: TGCAGTGCTAGAGATCATTCAAGGGGGCTAACCGGGGAGCTGTTTTTT.